The 32 T cell receptor beta chains presented below share a single source sample, sequenced in a study of blood T cell repertoires in COVID-19. Data came from immunoSEQ multiplex PCR; TCRdb stores just in-frame clones and leaves some out. The sample consists of 150,000 to 180,000 clones, 80% of them appearing once. The sequenced material came from peripheral blood. The source is a man aged 55 to 69 with acute or convalescent COVID-19.

There are a few counts of this clone. The rearrangement uses TRBV7-9 and TRBJ2-7; D is ambiguous. V dropped 2 bases and J dropped 5 bases, with 13 bases sitting between them. The length of the CDR3 is 14 residues. Germline V lookup: CDR1 SEHNR, CDR2 FQNEAQ (reference sequence). Here the CDR3 reads CASSLIQVTDEQYF. DNA for the CDR3: TGTGCCAGCAGCTTAATTCAGGTTACTGACGAGCAGTACTTC.

This clone was counted once. The V call is TRBV5-5, the J call TRBJ2-7; TRBD1 matches 9 bases. The J segment lost 6 bases and the V segment lost 4 bases, leaving 8 bases of the junction unmatched. The germline V gene has CDR1 SGHKS and CDR2 YYEKEE (reference sequence). The CDR3 totals 14 residues. CDR3 sequence: CASSPGQGMGEQYF. DNA for the CDR3: TGTGCCAGCAGCCCGGGACAGGGAATGGGCGAGCAGTACTTC.

V usage is TRBV19 and J usage is TRBJ2-7; D may be TRBD1 (6 bases). The germline gives CDR1 LNHDA, CDR2 SQIVND (reference sequence). V was pared by 6 bases and J by 0 bases, with 15 bases between. The CDR3 totals 15 residues. This CDR3 is CASRNLRDTSYEQYF. In DNA form, the CDR3 reads TGTGCCAGTAGGAACCTCCGGGACACCTCCTACGAGCAGTACTTC.

V is TRBV21-1 and J is TRBJ2-5; the table names TRBD2, a call not compared with the DNA. TRBV21-1 is designated a pseudogene. The CDR3 has 17 amino acids. CDR3 bases: TGTGCCAGCAGCAAAGACGTTCTAGCGGGGCGGCAAGAGACCCAGTACTTC. It codes for CASSKDVLAGRQETQYF.

This clone showed up just once. V usage is TRBV13 and J usage is TRBJ2-7; a possible D gene is TRBD1 (5 bases). Looked up from germline, CDR1 is PRHDT and CDR2 is FYEKMQ (reference sequence). There are 13 residues in the CDR3. Trimming left V 2 bases short and J 6 bases short, with 11 bases between. The CDR3 sequence: CASSLRGKGEQYF. CDR3 nucleotide sequence: TGTGCCAGCAGCTTAAGGGGCAAGGGCGAGCAGTACTTC.

V is TRBV4-1 and J is TRBJ1-5, with D unclear. Germline loops: CDR1 MGHRA, CDR2 YSYEKL. With 5 bases removed from V and 2 bases from J, the gap between germline ends came to 19 bases. The CDR3 is 17 amino acids. The CDR3 DNA reads TGCGCCAGCAGCGTAGATCCGGTGGCCCGGGGCAATCAGCCCCAGCATTTT. Protein: CASSVDPVARGNQPQHF.

This clone was recorded once. The chain uses TRBV6-2 or TRBV6-3 and TRBJ2-3; D is unresolved. The germline V gene has CDR1 MNHEY and CDR2 SVGEGT. Trimming left V 2 bases short and J 8 bases short, with 11 bases between. The CDR3 spans 13 residues. The CDR3 sequence is CASSYQPEATQYF. The CDR3 DNA reads as TGTGCCAGCAGTTACCAACCAGAGGCTACGCAGTATTTT.

Comment on this clone: Other DNA sequences in the sample encode the same CDR3. V gene TRBV5-6 combines with J gene TRBJ2-2; TRBD2 aligns across 7 bases. Trimming removed 2 bases from V and 2 bases from J; junction bases left unmatched: 6. CDR3 length: 16 amino acids. Germline lookup yields CDR1 SGHDT and CDR2 YYEEEE. The CDR3 spells CASSLTSGGNTGELFF. The DNA for the CDR3 is TGTGCCAGCAGCTTAACCTCGGGGGGTAACACCGGGGAGCTGTTTTTT.

The CDR3 reads CASSPGQYSNYGYTF. CDR3 bases: TGTGCCAGCAGCCCCGGACAGTATTCTAACTATGGCTACACCTTC. This chain links TRBV27 with TRBJ1-2, with D tentatively TRBD1 (6 bases). V lost 6 bases and J lost 0, with 14 bases in between. Germline CDR1 is MNHEY and CDR2 is SMNVEV (reference sequence). CDR3 length: 15 amino acids.

The gene calls are TRBV30 and TRBJ1-1, with D tentatively TRBD1 (5 bases). The germline V and J ends were trimmed by 1 base and 6 bases, with 12 bases remaining between them. CDR1 is GTSNPN, CDR2 SVGIG, per germline (reference sequence). The CDR3 spans 13 residues. The CDR3 nucleotides are TGTGCCTGGAGTGCAAATGGGGGGGCTGAAGCTTTCTTT. This gives the protein CAWSANGGAEAFF.

On this clone itself: The junction shows a germline mismatch at one end, possibly a read error. The sample contains more than one DNA sequence encoding this CDR3. The chain is built from TRBV18 and TRBJ2-2; D remains unclear. The length of the CDR3 is 16 residues. In germline, CDR1 is KGHSH, CDR2 LQKENI. CDR3 region: CASSLKTNINTGELFF. CDR3 bases: TGTGCCAGCTCACTTAAGACAAACATCAACACCGGAGAGCTGTTTTTT.

The chain carries TRBV27 and TRBJ2-2; 11 positions agree with TRBD1. In germline, CDR1 is MNHEY, CDR2 SMNVEV (reference sequence). V dropped 2 bases and J dropped 6; count of bases not matched to a gene: 5. The CDR3 covers 16 residues. The CDR3 region has the DNA TGTGCCAGCAGTTTAAGACCGGGACAGGGGGCCGGGGAGCTGTTTTTT. Protein: CASSLRPGQGAGELFF.

This chain uses TRBV7-2 with TRBJ2-7; tentative D call: TRBD1 (6 bases). Germline CDR1 reads SGHTA; CDR2 reads FQGNSA. The CDR3 loop spans 13 amino acids. The V and J ends lost 7 bases and 6 bases respectively, with 16 bases between them. In DNA, the CDR3 is TGTGCCAGCACCCTACAGGGAATGGGCGAGCAGTACTTC. Protein product: CASTLQGMGEQYF.

V usage is TRBV11-2 and J usage is TRBJ2-1, with D perhaps TRBD2 (6 bases). The CDR3 sequence is 18 residues long. V was cut by 6 bases and J by 3 bases, with 24 bases left in between. CDR1 SGHAT and CDR2 FQNNGV come from the germline V gene. CDR3 loop: CASRSTAQRARGYNEQFF. CDR3 DNA: TGTGCCAGCAGGTCGACTGCTCAGCGGGCGCGCGGCTACAATGAGCAGTTCTTC.

This clone was seen more than once but under ten times. The rearrangement joins TRBV29-1 to TRBJ1-1, with D perhaps matching TRBD1 (5 bases). The CDR3 covers 10 residues. V lost 5 bases, J lost 5 bases, and 6 bases lay in between. The germline V gene encodes CDR1 SQVTM and CDR2 ANQGSEA. The CDR3 loop is CSVRQTEAFF. The CDR3 coding sequence is TGCAGCGTTCGACAGACTGAAGCTTTCTTT.

The chain recombines TRBV4-2 with TRBJ2-3, with 9 bases matching TRBD2. CDR3 size: 18 residues. J was trimmed by 3 bases and V by 2 bases; bases with no gene match: 12. Germline CDR1 is LGHNA and CDR2 is YNFKEQ. The CDR3 DNA reads TGTGCCAGCAGCCAACCTAGCGGGACCCGGCAAGGTACAGATACGCAGTATTTT. It yields the protein CASSQPSGTRQGTDTQYF.

This clone has a single count. This sequence joins TRBV5-1 and TRBJ2-3; 11 bases agree with TRBD2. V trimming: 0 bases; J trimming: 3 bases; junction bases outside the gene matches: 6. The CDR3 is 17 amino acids. Germline V gene sequence: CDR1 SGHRS, CDR2 YFSETQ. The CDR3 loop is CASSLVPLAGGTDTQYF. CDR3 nucleotide sequence: TGCGCCAGCAGCTTGGTCCCTTTAGCGGGGGGGACAGATACGCAGTATTTT.

This clone was picked up a small number of times. The rearrangement links TRBV2 to TRBJ2-5, with 11 bases lining up with TRBD1. This CDR3 is built from 15 residues. Germline lookup yields CDR1 SNHLY and CDR2 FYNNEI. Trimming took 1 base from V and 4 from J; bases not matched to a gene: 2. The chain's CDR3 is CASSEGTGGLETQYF. The CDR3 bases are TGTGCCAGCAGTGAAGGGACAGGGGGCCTAGAGACCCAGTACTTC.

J is TRBJ2-2 and V is TRBV9; TRBD2 might be the D (6 bases). Trimming shortened V by 2 bases and J by 1 base, and 15 bases separated the two germline ends. Germline CDR1 SGDLS, CDR2 YYNGEE. CDR3 size: 17 residues. This CDR3 is CASSVRDFLKNTGELFF. DNA of the CDR3: TGTGCCAGCAGCGTTCGGGACTTTCTGAAGAACACCGGGGAGCTGTTTTTT.

This clone is a singleton in its sample. The J gene is TRBJ2-5, the V gene TRBV6-2 or TRBV6-3; TRBD2 matches 7 bases. This CDR3 spans 13 amino acids. Germline V gene sequence: CDR1 MNHEY, CDR2 SVGEGT. The ends lost 4 bases at V and 6 bases at J; junction bases unmatched: 5. The CDR3 bases are TGTGCCAGCAGTTTTCCCGGGAGGCAGACCCAGTACTTC. It yields the protein CASSFPGRQTQYF.

The V and J genes are TRBV9 and TRBJ1-1, with 8 bases fitting TRBD1. Germline V gene data show CDR1 as SGDLS and CDR2 as YYNGEE. The ends lost 4 bases at V and 5 bases at J; junction bases unmatched: 16. The CDR3 extends over 17 amino acids. The CDR3 DNA reads TGTGCCAGCAGCCCCCCCGGGACAGGTGCCCGGGGGACTGAAGCTTTCTTT. Amino acid sequence: CASSPPGTGARGTEAFF.

The V and J genes are TRBV7-9 and TRBJ2-3; weak D call: TRBD1 (5 bases). CDR1 and CDR2 from the germline V gene are SEHNR and FQNEAQ (reference sequence). CDR3 size: 14 residues. V lost 7 bases, J lost 7 bases, and 18 bases lay in between. This CDR3 is CASKGPNQDNTQYF. CDR3 DNA sequence: TGTGCCAGCAAGGGCCCTAATCAGGACAATACGCAGTATTTT. The variable domain in full, completed from reference TRBV7-9 and TRBJ2-3, reads DTGVSQNPRHKITKRGQNVTFRCDPISEHNRLYWYRQTLGQGPEFLTYFQNEAQLEKSRLLSDRFSAERPKGSFSTLEIQRTEQGDSAMYLCASKGPNQDNTQYFGPGTRLTVL.

The V gene is TRBV6-5, the J gene TRBJ1-2; a possible D gene is TRBD1 (6 bases). CDR3 length: 12 amino acids. Trimming removed 6 bases at V and 4 bases at J, with 9 bases between. Germline-derived CDR1 and CDR2 are MNHEY and SVGAGI. The CDR3 loop reads CASRKDSYGYTF. The CDR3 DNA reads as TGTGCCAGCAGGAAGGACAGCTATGGCTACACCTTC.

V gene TRBV29-1 combines with J gene TRBJ2-3, with D perhaps TRBD2 (5 bases). Germline V CDR1 and CDR2: SQVTM, ANQGSEA. V was clipped by 8 bases and J by 2 bases, with 17 bases between them. The CDR3 loop spans 14 amino acids. The CDR3 is CSYNGVTTTDTQYF. The CDR3 nucleotides are TGCAGCTATAACGGGGTCACGACCACAGATACGCAGTATTTT.

This rearrangement joins TRBV7-2 to TRBJ2-3; D is possibly TRBD1 (6 bases). CDR3 size: 14 residues. Germline CDR1 reads SGHTA; CDR2 reads FQGNSA. V lost 5 bases to trimming and J lost 6 bases, with 15 bases between them. The CDR3 DNA is TGTGCCAGCAGCGTCACAGGGCCCCAGGATACGCAGTATTTT. Amino acids: CASSVTGPQDTQYF.

The chain carries TRBV6-5 and TRBJ1-2; the match to TRBD1 covers 7 bases. CDR3 length: 13 residues. Germline trimming cut 6 bases from V and 6 bases from J; bases unmatched to any gene: 7. Germline lookup yields CDR1 MNHEY and CDR2 SVGAGI. The CDR3 sequence: CASRTTGADGYTF. DNA of the CDR3: TGTGCCAGCAGAACCACAGGGGCAGATGGCTACACCTTC.

Many counts were recorded for this clone. This chain's CDR3 is CASSPSREVRTEAFF. CDR3 coding DNA: TGTGCCAGCTCACCGTCCAGGGAGGTGCGCACTGAAGCTTTCTTT. This chain links TRBV18 with TRBJ1-1; perhaps TRBD1 as D (5 bases). The CDR3 extends over 15 amino acids. Germline V gives CDR1 KGHSH, CDR2 LQKENI. The V gene lost 3 bases and the J gene lost 4 bases, with 15 bases spanning the gap.

The chain links TRBV19 to TRBJ2-2; weak D call: TRBD1 (6 bases). The CDR3 covers 13 residues. Per the germline V gene, CDR1 is LNHDA and CDR2 is SQIVND (reference sequence). V dropped 4 bases and J dropped 7 bases, with 10 bases sitting between them. The CDR3 spells CASSTQGFGELFF. The DNA for the CDR3 is TGTGCCAGTAGTACCCAGGGGTTCGGGGAGCTGTTTTTT.

V is TRBV3-1 (or the pseudogene TRBV3-2) and J is TRBJ1-4; 8 positions match TRBD1. CDR3 length: 17 residues. The V gene's germline CDR1 is LGHDT and CDR2 YNNKEL (reference sequence). J gave up 5 bases and V 4 bases, and 12 bases lay outside the gene matches. The CDR3 nucleotides read TGTGCCAGCAGCCCCCGCCCCGGGACAGGAAAAAATGAAAAACTGTTTTTT. This translates into CASSPRPGTGKNEKLFF.

The chain uses TRBV27 and TRBJ1-1; 10 bases fit TRBD1. V trimming: 4 bases; J trimming: 3 bases; junction bases outside the gene matches: 11. The germline gives CDR1 MNHEY, CDR2 SMNVEV (reference sequence). This CDR3 has 17 amino acids. The CDR3 DNA reads as TGTGCCAGCAGTTCCTTAAGGGGACAGGGGACTTACACTGAAGCTTTCTTT. It encodes CASSSLRGQGTYTEAFF.

The rearrangement joins TRBV29-1 to TRBJ2-5; TRBD1 matches at 7 bases. The CDR3 consists of 14 residues. CDR1 is SQVTM and CDR2 is ANQGSEA in the germline V gene. After removal of 3 bases from V and 1 base from J, the junction contained 5 bases not matched to a gene. For the CDR3, the DNA is TGCAGCGTTGATGGGACAGCGATCCAAGAGACCCAGTACTTC. This codes for CSVDGTAIQETQYF.

The V and J genes are TRBV7-9 and TRBJ2-3; perhaps TRBD2 as D (5 bases). From germline, CDR1 is SEHNR and CDR2 FQNEAQ (reference sequence). V was cut by 1 base and J by 6 bases, with 14 bases left in between. The CDR3 has 15 amino acids. CDR3 region: CASSLGLAGSDTQYF. The DNA for the CDR3 is TGTGCCAGCAGCTTAGGGCTAGCCGGATCGGATACGCAGTATTTT.